These T cell receptor beta chains were read from a single sample in a study of blood T cells in healthy people across ages. TCRdb reprocessed the 5' RACE reads via MiXCR and lists one record per CDR3 protein. The top ten clones hold about two fifths of a sample with approximately 690,000 distinct CDR3 sequences, roughly 58% of them seen once. Source material: blood. All receptors come from a man aged 60 to 69 in good health. The CDR3 runs from the conserved cysteine through the conserved F or W. A D gene is named only where the DNA matches it firmly. Expanded clones get a size class; other rows say once, few or many, or leave the size out.

V: TRBV5-1; J: TRBJ2-1; size: .; D: .; DNA: TGCGCCAGCAGCTTGGCTCAGACCAACTACAATGAGCAGTTCTTC; CDR3: CASSLAQTNYNEQFF
V: TRBV11-2; J: TRBJ2-7; size: .; D: .; DNA: TGTGCCAGCACACGGGCCAGGGAGAAAAACGAGCAGTACTTC; CDR3: CASTRAREKNEQYF
V: TRBV7-8; J: TRBJ2-1; size: .; D: .; DNA: TGTGCCAGCAGCCCGGGACTCCCAGGGAATGAGCAGTTCTTC; CDR3: CASSPGLPGNEQFF
V: TRBV6-6; J: TRBJ2-5; size: once; D: .; DNA: TGCGCCAGCAGTTACCGGCAGGGGGAGACCCAGTACTTC; CDR3: CASSYRQGETQYF
V: TRBV29-1; J: TRBJ1-2; size: few; D: .; DNA: TGCAGCGTTGAAGGCCACCAGACCGGGCGTGGTGGCTACACCTTC; CDR3: CSVEGHQTGRGGYTF
V: TRBV15; J: TRBJ2-7; size: .; D: .; DNA: TGTGCCACCAGTCAAATTGACCCAGGGAACGAGCAGTACTTC; CDR3: CATSQIDPGNEQYF
V: TRBV12-3/TRBV12-4; J: TRBJ2-5; size: .; D: .; DNA: TGTGCCAGCCTGGGGCTCCCCCAAGAGGCCCAGTACTTC; CDR3: CASLGLPQEAQYF
V: TRBV9; J: TRBJ2-3; size: .; D: .; DNA: TGTGCCAGCAGCGGAGGGGCACCACTCACAGATACGCAGTATTTT; CDR3: CASSGGAPLTDTQYF
V: TRBV7-2; J: TRBJ1-2; size: .; D: .; DNA: TGTGCCAGCAGCTTGGGCGCGGTGGAGGCTGGGTATGGCTACACCTTC; CDR3: CASSLGAVEAGYGYTF
V: TRBV11-2; J: TRBJ2-5; size: .; D: TRBD1; DNA: TGTGCCAGCAGCGTCACCGGGACAGGGTTCCAAGAGACCCAGTACTTC; CDR3: CASSVTGTGFQETQYF
V: TRBV4-1; J: TRBJ1-4; size: .; D: TRBD1; DNA: TGCGCCAGCAGCCTTAGACAGGGCCGAACTAATGAAAAACTGTTTTTT; CDR3: CASSLRQGRTNEKLFF
V: TRBV5-1; J: TRBJ2-7; size: .; D: .; DNA: TGCGCCAGCAGCTTGGCCCACTGGGGGGACTACGAGCAGTACTTC; CDR3: CASSLAHWGDYEQYF
V: TRBV7-2; J: TRBJ2-1; size: few; D: TRBD2; DNA: TGTGCCAGCAGCTTAGTTGCGGGGGACCACAATGAGCAGTTCTTC; CDR3: CASSLVAGDHNEQFF
V: TRBV20-1; J: TRBJ2-1; size: few; D: TRBD2; DNA: TGCAGTGCTAGACTAGCGGACAATGAGCAGTTCTTC; CDR3: CSARLADNEQFF
V: TRBV3-1; J: TRBJ2-1; size: .; D: TRBD2; DNA: TGTGCCAGCAGCCAGGAGACAGCGGGGCCCCCGGTTGAGCAGTTCTTC; CDR3: CASSQETAGPPVEQFF
V: TRBV4-1; J: TRBJ2-5; size: .; D: .; DNA: TGCGCCAGCAGCCCCGAGGGGAGTATACAGTACTTC; CDR3: CASSPEGSIQYF
V: TRBV29-1; J: TRBJ2-2; size: .; D: .; DNA: TGCAGCGTCCGAACAGGCACAATCACCGGGGAGCTGTTTTTT; CDR3: CSVRTGTITGELFF
V: TRBV6-5; J: TRBJ2-1; size: .; D: .; DNA: TGTGCCAGCAGTTACTCTACGGGGTATGGGAAAAATGAGCAGTTCTTC; CDR3: CASSYSTGYGKNEQFF
V: TRBV18; J: TRBJ2-5; size: .; D: TRBD1; DNA: TGTGCCAGCTCACAGAACAGGGGAGAAGAGACCCAGTACTTC; CDR3: CASSQNRGEETQYF
V: TRBV5-1; J: TRBJ2-7; size: few; D: .; DNA: TGCGCCAGCAGCTTGGCGACCGGGACGGGGACCTACGAGCAGTACTTC; CDR3: CASSLATGTGTYEQYF
V: TRBV6-5; J: TRBJ1-6; size: .; D: TRBD1; DNA: TGTGCCAGCAGCCGACAGGGTACCTCCTATAATTCACCCCTCCACTTT; CDR3: CASSRQGTSYNSPLHF
V: TRBV4-2; J: TRBJ2-7; size: once; D: TRBD2; DNA: TGTGCCAGCAGCCAAGAAGGACTAGCGGGGGGCGAGCAGTACTTC; CDR3: CASSQEGLAGGEQYF
V: TRBV20-1; J: TRBJ1-2; size: .; D: TRBD1; DNA: TGCAGTGCTTTGACAGGGCGGGACTATGGCTACACCTTC; CDR3: CSALTGRDYGYTF
V: TRBV18; J: TRBJ2-2; size: .; D: TRBD1; DNA: TGTGCCAGCTCACAAACAGGGGACCAGAACACCGGGGAGCTGTTTTTT; CDR3: CASSQTGDQNTGELFF
V: TRBV11-2; J: TRBJ2-1; size: .; D: .; DNA: TGTGCCAGCAGCTTAGCACGGAGTGGGAATGAGCAGTTCTTC; CDR3: CASSLARSGNEQFF
V: TRBV10-3; J: TRBJ2-1; size: .; D: .; DNA: TGTGCCACCTGGGAAGGGAATGAGCAGTTCTTC; CDR3: CATWEGNEQFF
V: TRBV25-1; J: TRBJ1-1; size: .; D: TRBD1; DNA: TGTGCCAGCAGTGGGGGACAGGGGGTACCAAACACTGAAGCTTTCTTT; CDR3: CASSGGQGVPNTEAFF
V: TRBV9; J: TRBJ2-5; size: many; D: .; DNA: TGTGCCAGCAGCGTAAGGGCCCGTGGAGAGACCCAGTACTTC; CDR3: CASSVRARGETQYF
V: TRBV12-3/TRBV12-4; J: TRBJ2-7; size: .; D: TRBD1; DNA: TGTGCCAGCAGACCGTCGACAGGGGAGGCCTACGAGCAGTACTTC; CDR3: CASRPSTGEAYEQYF
V: TRBV7-2; J: TRBJ1-2; size: .; D: .; DNA: TGTGCCAGCAGCTACCGAGGGGGTGAAAGGCCGTATGGCTACACCTTC; CDR3: CASSYRGGERPYGYTF
V: TRBV4-1; J: TRBJ1-2; size: many; D: TRBD1; DNA: TGCGCCAGCAGCCTCGCCTATGGACAGGCGGATGGCTACACCTTC; CDR3: CASSLAYGQADGYTF
V: TRBV28; J: TRBJ2-7; size: .; D: .; DNA: TGTGCCAGCAGTTCCCCTAGGGAGCAGTACTTC; CDR3: CASSSPREQYF
V: TRBV18; J: TRBJ1-2; size: .; D: TRBD1; DNA: TGTGCCAGCTCACTAGCCGCCGCCAAGGGGGCCTGGGATGGCTACACCTTC; CDR3: CASSLAAAKGAWDGYTF
V: TRBV7-7; J: TRBJ2-5; size: .; D: TRBD2; DNA: TGTGCCAGCAGCTTTTTAGCGGGGAGGACCCAGTACTTC; CDR3: CASSFLAGRTQYF
V: TRBV28; J: TRBJ2-5; size: .; D: TRBD2; DNA: TGTGCCAGCAGTTTATACGGGGGGGCGGGCGAGACCCAGTACTTC; CDR3: CASSLYGGAGETQYF
V: TRBV28; J: TRBJ2-1; size: .; D: .; DNA: TGTGCCAGCGAAAGAGGGGGTTCGGATGAGCAGTTCTTC; CDR3: CASERGGSDEQFF
V: TRBV4-2; J: TRBJ1-4; size: few; D: .; DNA: TGTGCCAGCAGCCAAGATAGTTCGGGGGCGGAAAAACTGTTTTTT; CDR3: CASSQDSSGAEKLFF
V: TRBV2; J: TRBJ2-2; size: .; D: .; DNA: TGTGCCAGCAGTGATGAACGTCTGGGGCTGTTTTTT; CDR3: CASSDERLGLFF
V: TRBV10-1; J: TRBJ2-7; size: .; D: TRBD1; DNA: TGCGCCAGCAGTGAGAACCGGGACAGACCCTACGAGCAGTACTTC; CDR3: CASSENRDRPYEQYF
V: TRBV4-2; J: TRBJ2-3; size: few; D: TRBD2; DNA: TGTGCCAGCAGCCAAGATTACGAGCTAGCGGGGGGGCGAAGCACAGATACGCAGTATTTT; CDR3: CASSQDYELAGGRSTDTQYF
V: TRBV5-8; J: TRBJ2-4; size: once; D: TRBD2; DNA: TGTGCCAGCAGCCTAGGGACTAGCGGGGGGTCCAAAAACATTCAGTACTTC; CDR3: CASSLGTSGGSKNIQYF
V: TRBV6-5; J: TRBJ1-4; size: .; D: .; DNA: TGTGCCAGCAGTTACTCGGGCAGGGATAATGAAAAACTGTTTTTT; CDR3: CASSYSGRDNEKLFF
V: TRBV11-2; J: TRBJ2-3; size: .; D: .; DNA: TGTGCCAGCAGCTTAGACCAGCGAGATACGCAGTATTTT; CDR3: CASSLDQRDTQYF
V: TRBV4-2; J: TRBJ2-1; size: .; D: .; DNA: TGTGCCAGCAGCCCCTTGATAGGGTCGCGGCAGTTCTTC; CDR3: CASSPLIGSRQFF
V: TRBV12-3/TRBV12-4; J: TRBJ2-7; size: .; D: .; DNA: TGTGCCAGCAGCCTTATACCGACAGGTCCCGAGCAGTACTTC; CDR3: CASSLIPTGPEQYF
V: TRBV6-1; J: TRBJ1-2; size: .; D: TRBD1; DNA: TGTGCCAGCAGTGAATGGACAGGGAACACCTTC; CDR3: CASSEWTGNTF
V: TRBV3-1; J: TRBJ2-1; size: .; D: .; DNA: TGTGCCAGCAGCCAAGAGGGGCGTGGGCTTCCGGGGCACAATGAGCAGTTCTTC; CDR3: CASSQEGRGLPGHNEQFF
V: TRBV29-1; J: TRBJ2-1; size: few; D: TRBD2; DNA: TGCAGCGCCAAGGTAGCGGGGGGGAGCAATGAGCAGTTCTTC; CDR3: CSAKVAGGSNEQFF
V: TRBV7-7; J: TRBJ2-7; size: .; D: TRBD1; DNA: TGTGCCAGCAGCTTGTACCCGGGACAGACCTACGAGCAGTACTTC; CDR3: CASSLYPGQTYEQYF
V: TRBV28; J: TRBJ1-4; size: few; D: .; DNA: TGTGCCAGCACCAACGTAGGAAAACTGTTTTTT; CDR3: CASTNVGKLFF
V: TRBV2; J: TRBJ1-2; size: few; D: .; DNA: TGTGCCAGCAGCGAGAGGCAGATTAACTATGGCTACACCTTC; CDR3: CASSERQINYGYTF
V: TRBV29-1; J: TRBJ2-5; size: few; D: TRBD2; DNA: TGCAGCGTTGAAGATTCGGGGGGACTAGCGGGGCCCCAAGAGACCCAGTACTTC; CDR3: CSVEDSGGLAGPQETQYF
V: TRBV4-2; J: TRBJ2-5; size: few; D: .; DNA: TGTGCCAGCAGCCAAGTCGTTCGGAGGGGGGGCCAATTAGTGGGGCCCCACCAAGAGACCCAGTACTTC; CDR3: CASSQVVRRGGQLVGPHQETQYF
V: TRBV3-1; J: TRBJ2-5; size: few; D: .; DNA: TGTGCCAGCAGCCAAGATCCCTTAGTTCAAGAGACCCAGTACTTC; CDR3: CASSQDPLVQETQYF
V: TRBV29-1; J: TRBJ1-1; size: .; D: .; DNA: TGCAGCGTTGACGGACACGTAGCTGAAGCTTTCTTT; CDR3: CSVDGHVAEAFF
V: TRBV28; J: TRBJ1-2; size: .; D: .; DNA: TGTGCCAGCAGTTTTCCAGAACCTAACTATGGCTACACCTTC; CDR3: CASSFPEPNYGYTF
V: TRBV9; J: TRBJ1-2; size: .; D: .; DNA: TGTGCCAGCAGGCAAGAAGGGGGTTATGGCTACACCTTC; CDR3: CASRQEGGYGYTF